Shown below are 16 T cell receptor beta chains from a single sample sequenced in a study of CD8+CD57+ T cells in acquired aplastic anemia. Genomic DNA constituted the template upon which TCR beta VDJ and CDR3 profiling was performed. TCRdb analysed the reads with MiXCR anew, one entry per CDR3 protein. The repertoire holds 150,000 to 200,000 distinct CDR3 sequences, with around half as singletons. By flow cytometry, patients selected for sequencing had shown an expansion of CD8+CD57+ cells. Source material: sorted CD4+, CD8+, or CD8+CD57+ T cells (not recorded which) from PBMCs. The receptors derive from a human donor with aplastic anemia.

The rearrangement links TRBV10-3 to TRBJ1-5, with 7 positions matching TRBD1. Germline CDR1 ENHRY, CDR2 SYGVKD. The CDR3 consists of 14 residues. The ends lost 10 bases at V and 2 bases at J; junction bases unmatched: 8. This CDR3 is CASSQTGRNQPQHF. DNA of the CDR3: TGTGCCAGCAGCCAGACAGGGCGCAATCAGCCCCAGCATTTT.

A single count supports this clonotype. The V and J genes are TRBV4-2 and TRBJ2-3, with 9 bases aligning to TRBD1. Trimming removed 4 bases from V and 2 bases from J; junction bases left unmatched: 4. The CDR3 spans 15 residues. CDR1 is LGHNA, CDR2 YNFKEQ, per germline. CDR3 DNA: TGTGCCAGCAGCCCGACAGGGGGGATCACAGATACGCAGTATTTT. Its protein product is CASSPTGGITDTQYF.

Only a few counts were recorded for this clonotype. The chain carries TRBV4-3 and TRBJ1-4; 7 bases line up with TRBD1. Losses at the gene ends were 4 bases for V and 6 bases for J; bases not matched to a gene: 8. Germline loops: CDR1 LGHNA, CDR2 YSLEER. The CDR3 has 15 amino acids. The CDR3 is CASSPDRDRYEKLFF. CDR3 in DNA: TGCGCCAGCAGCCCTGACCGGGACAGATATGAAAAACTGTTTTTT.

This chain links TRBV20-1 with TRBJ2-3; D may match TRBD1 or TRBD2 (6 bases each). The CDR3 runs to 14 residues. Germline loops: CDR1 DFQATT, CDR2 SNEGSKA (reference sequence). The germline V and J ends were trimmed by 1 base and 6 bases, with 14 bases remaining between them. The CDR3 reads CSARVSGAGDTQYF. CDR3 sequence (DNA): TGCAGTGCTAGAGTTTCGGGGGCGGGGGATACGCAGTATTTT.

The chain combines TRBV6-1 with TRBJ2-2, with 10 bases identical to TRBD2. V lost 1 base, J lost 1 base, and 6 bases stayed unmatched. Germline V gene sequence: CDR1 MNHNS, CDR2 SASEGT. This CDR3 is built from 18 residues. The CDR3 spells CASSEGLAGVKNTGELFF. In nucleotides, the CDR3 is TGTGCCAGCAGTGAAGGTCTAGCGGGGGTCAAGAACACCGGGGAGCTGTTTTTT.

The V gene is TRBV19, the J gene TRBJ2-7; 8 bases align to TRBD1. The CDR3 contains 15 residues. Germline CDR1 LNHDA, CDR2 SQIVND (reference sequence). The V and J ends lost 4 bases and 5 bases, in that order; junction bases with no gene match: 10. The CDR3 here is CASSTSWTGRDEQYF. The CDR3 DNA reads TGTGCCAGTAGTACCTCCTGGACAGGGCGGGACGAGCAGTACTTC. The entire variable domain, with the rest obtained from reference TRBV19 and TRBJ2-7, is as follows: DGGITQSPKYLFRKEGQNVTLSCEQNLNHDAMYWYRQDPGQGLRLIYYSQIVNDFQKGDIAEGYSVSREKKESFPLTVTSAQKNPTAFYLCASSTSWTGRDEQYFGPGTRLTVT.

The rearrangement joins TRBV5-1 to TRBJ2-5; 10 bases fit TRBD2. The CDR3 contains 18 residues. Germline lookup yields CDR1 SGHRS and CDR2 YFSETQ. The J segment lost 2 bases and the V segment lost 4 bases, leaving 14 bases of the junction unmatched. The CDR3 bases are TGCGCCAGCAGCCCTGGCTTCCTACTAGCGGGGCTACAAGAGACCCAGTACTTC. It encodes CASSPGFLLAGLQETQYF.

The chain recombines TRBV7-9 with TRBJ2-2; D is uncertain. The CDR3 is 15 residues long. Trimming removed 4 bases at V and 0 bases at J, with 9 bases between. Germline CDR1 and CDR2: SEHNR and FQNEAQ (reference sequence). This chain's CDR3 is CASSWSVANTGELFF. CDR3 bases: TGTGCCAGCAGCTGGTCCGTGGCGAACACCGGGGAGCTGTTTTTT.

This clonotype has at least ten counts. This chain links TRBV2 with TRBJ2-4; 15 nucleotides line up with TRBD2. Germline V gene lookup returns CDR1 SNHLY and CDR2 FYNNEI. V shed 7 bases, J shed 12 bases, and the junction held 4 bases outside the gene matches. The CDR3 contains 13 residues. The CDR3 spells CASTGTSGGSQYF. The CDR3 DNA reads as TGTGCCAGCACCGGGACTAGCGGGGGGAGTCAGTACTTC.

The chain links TRBV10-3 to TRBJ2-1; D unresolved. Per the germline V gene, CDR1 is ENHRY and CDR2 is SYGVKD. V gave up 0 bases and J gave up 8 bases, with 5 bases separating them. The CDR3 loop spans 12 amino acids. The CDR3 DNA reads as TGTGCCATCAGTGAGTCGGGCGATGAGCAGTTCTTC. It encodes CAISESGDEQFF.

The chain recombines TRBV20-1 with TRBJ2-5; 10 bases line up with TRBD2. The CDR3 is 15 amino acids. Trimming cost V 2 bases and J 2 bases; bases outside gene matches: 5. CDR1 DFQATT and CDR2 SNEGSKA come from the germline V gene (reference sequence). CDR3 residues: CSARSPSGGQETQYF. Written as DNA, the CDR3 is TGCAGTGCTAGATCGCCTAGCGGGGGTCAAGAGACCCAGTACTTC.

This clonotype was recorded many times. J is TRBJ2-1 and V is TRBV10-3; 11 nucleotides match TRBD2. The V gene's germline CDR1 is ENHRY and CDR2 SYGVKD. V was pared by 4 bases and J by 5 bases, with 7 bases of the junction left unmatched. The CDR3 is 16 residues long. The CDR3 DNA reads TGTGCCATCAGTGCCCCTAGCGGGGGGCGAAACAATGAGCAGTTCTTC. This sequence encodes CAISAPSGGRNNEQFF.

In nucleotides, the CDR3 is TGTGCCATCAGTGCCGGGGGTTCCTACAATGAGCAGTTCTTC. It yields the protein CAISAGGSYNEQFF. The chain employs TRBV10-3 and TRBJ2-1; TRBD2 might be the D (6 bases). V lost 4 bases and J lost 1, with 8 bases in between. The length of the CDR3 is 14 residues. Germline CDR1 is ENHRY and CDR2 is SYGVKD.

This clonotype was seen many times. The rearrangement links TRBV12-3 or TRBV12-4 to TRBJ2-2, with a possible D match to TRBD2 (7 bases). The germline V and J ends were trimmed by 4 bases and 8 bases, with 17 bases remaining between them. The CDR3 sequence is 15 residues long. The CDR3 is CASSSRGGGAGELFF. Written as DNA, the CDR3 is TGTGCCAGCAGTTCCCGGGGTGGGGGGGCAGGGGAGCTGTTTTTT.

As regards this clonotype: Germline and junction disagree at one end, which may indicate a read error. The chain is built from TRBV6-4 and TRBJ1-4; D perhaps matches TRBD1 (6 bases). Germline V gene sequence: CDR1 MRHNA, CDR2 SNTAGT. The CDR3 runs 13 residues. In DNA form, the CDR3 reads TGTGCCAGCATCGAGGGGGGGGAGGGAAAAACTGTTTTT. Its protein product is CASIEGGEGKTVF.

This chain links TRBV11-1 with TRBJ2-1, with 11 bases lining up with TRBD2. Trimming removed 5 bases from V and 0 bases from J; junction bases left unmatched: 21. There are 22 residues in the CDR3. Per the germline V gene, CDR1 is SGHAT and CDR2 is FQDESV (reference sequence). The CDR3 DNA reads TGTGCCAGCAGCATCCCAAGCAGGGAAGGGCTAGCGGGGGGTAGCTCCTACAATGAGCAGTTCTTC. This sequence encodes CASSIPSREGLAGGSSYNEQFF.